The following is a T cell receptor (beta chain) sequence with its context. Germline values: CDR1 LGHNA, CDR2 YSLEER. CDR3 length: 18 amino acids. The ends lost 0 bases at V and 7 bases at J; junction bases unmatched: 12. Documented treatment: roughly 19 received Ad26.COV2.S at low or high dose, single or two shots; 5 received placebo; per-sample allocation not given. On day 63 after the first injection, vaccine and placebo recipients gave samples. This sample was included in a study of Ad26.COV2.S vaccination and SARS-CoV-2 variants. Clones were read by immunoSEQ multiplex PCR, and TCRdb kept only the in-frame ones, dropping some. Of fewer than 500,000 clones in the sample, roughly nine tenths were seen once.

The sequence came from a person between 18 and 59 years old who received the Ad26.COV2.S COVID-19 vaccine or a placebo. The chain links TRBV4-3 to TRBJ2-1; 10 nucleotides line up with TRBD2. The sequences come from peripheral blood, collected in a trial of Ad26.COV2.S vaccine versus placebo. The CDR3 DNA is TGCGCCAGCAGCCAAGACCCAGTACTAGCGGGATGGGGTAATGAGCAGTTCTTC. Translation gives CASSQDPVLAGWGNEQFF.